What follows is one T cell receptor (beta chain) and its context. Unique molecular identifiers were used to barcode this TCRbeta library. Using its own MiXCR run on the PCR reads, TCRdb lists one record per CDR3 protein. This repertoire shows around 600,000 distinct CDR3 sequences, roughly a tenth found once; its top ten account for less than 4.5%. This specimen comes from a study of T-cell reconstitution after alpha-beta-depleted transplantation in children. This specimen was PBMCs from the stem cell graft donor, taken from the stem cell graft. This TCR came from a human donor who donated a stem cell graft to a child with acute myeloid leukemia.

As DNA, the CDR3 is TGTGCCTGGGGACGGAAGCCTCAGGAGACCCAGTACTTC. Translating it yields CAWGRKPQETQYF. This sequence joins TRBV30 and TRBJ2-5, with D unresolved. CDR1 and CDR2 (germline): GTSNPN, SVGIG (reference sequence). The CDR3 totals 13 residues. V was pared by 5 bases and J by 5 bases, with 15 bases between.